The clone carrying this TCR beta chain has more than one count but fewer than ten. Amplification of TCR beta CDR3 regions used RNA transcripts. RT-PCR with HTBI primers came first, then second-round multiplex PCR. TCRdb re-called the multiplex PCR reads with MiXCR, one entry per CDR3 protein. The repertoire holds hundreds of thousands of distinct CDR3 sequences, with 22% as singletons. The CDR3 length is 13 residues. V was shortened by 5 bases and J by 2 bases, with 9 bases between the two germline ends. Germline V gives CDR1 MGHDK, CDR2 SYGVNS. This sample was taken from a study of Graves' ophthalmopathy and Graves' hyperthyroidism.

The sequence was obtained from a woman between 18 and 29 years old with stable Graves' hyperthyroidism. Some clones in this sample may be carry-over from other donors' samples. The specimen sequenced was peripheral blood. V usage is TRBV25-1 and J usage is TRBJ1-1; D not resolved. The CDR3 DNA sequence: TGTGCCAGCAGTATGGGTCCAAACACTGAAGCTTTCTTT. As protein: CASSMGPNTEAFF.